These 2 T cell receptor beta chains share one sample of origin, sequenced in a study of CD8 T cells in ankylosing spondylitis. Study-wide points: Within ankylosing spondylitis blood, a TCR beta motif made up of eight highly homologous variants appeared to be characteristic.

These receptors have no known antigen. TCRdb recomputed calls from the 5' RACE reads with MiXCR, one row per CDR3 protein. The data contain more than 300,000 distinct CDR3 sequences, less than 10% of them singletons. Sample: blood, either unsorted or a sorted T cell fraction (not recorded which). Every receptor here comes from a male donor with ankylosing spondylitis.

This clonotype was seen only a few times. This chain links TRBV6-5 with TRBJ2-3, with TRBD1 identical over 10 bases. With V trimmed by 2 bases and J by 2 bases, 7 bases remained unmatched. Germline lookup yields CDR1 MNHEY and CDR2 SVGAGI. The CDR3 has 17 amino acids. CDR3 region: CASSYTDRQGATDTQYF. CDR3 nucleotides: TGTGCCAGCAGTTACACTGATAGACAGGGGGCCACAGATACGCAGTATTTT.

This clonotype appeared many times. This rearrangement joins TRBV5-1 to TRBJ2-7; 9 nucleotides match TRBD2. The CDR3 extends over 15 amino acids. Germline V gives CDR1 SGHRS, CDR2 YFSETQ. V lost 4 bases, J lost 4 bases, and 9 bases stayed unmatched. CDR3 sequence reads: CASSLQPGLAYEQYF. CDR3 nucleotide sequence: TGCGCCAGCAGCCTCCAACCGGGACTAGCTTACGAGCAGTACTTC.